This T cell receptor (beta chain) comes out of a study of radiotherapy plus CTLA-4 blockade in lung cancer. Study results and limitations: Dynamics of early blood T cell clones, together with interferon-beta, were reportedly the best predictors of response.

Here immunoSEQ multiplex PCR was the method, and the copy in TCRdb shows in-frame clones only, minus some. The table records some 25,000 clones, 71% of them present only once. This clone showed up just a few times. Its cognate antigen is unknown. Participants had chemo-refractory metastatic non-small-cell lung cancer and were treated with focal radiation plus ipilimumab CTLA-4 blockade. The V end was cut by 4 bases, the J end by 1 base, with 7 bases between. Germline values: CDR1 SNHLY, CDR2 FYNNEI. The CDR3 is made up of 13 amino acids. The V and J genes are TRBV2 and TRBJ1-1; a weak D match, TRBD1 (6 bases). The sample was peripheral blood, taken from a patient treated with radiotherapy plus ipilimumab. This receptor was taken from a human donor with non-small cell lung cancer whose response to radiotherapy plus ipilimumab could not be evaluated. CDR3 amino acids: CASSAQGNTEAFF. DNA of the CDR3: TGTGCCAGCAGTGCACAGGGGAACACTGAAGCTTTCTTT.